This T cell receptor beta chain was obtained from a study of T cells after yellow fever vaccination. About the research overall: Preparation used SMART-Seq v4 Ultra Low Input for the low-cell-number fractions. Findings of the study overall: Only a small proportion of the clonotypes turned up in both the CD4 and the CD8 compartments, likely arising from convergent recombination.

Trimming stripped 7 bases from V and 11 bases from J, with 21 bases between. The CDR3 covers 13 residues. Germline CDR1 SNHLY, CDR2 FYNNEI. This clonotype was seen ten or more times. Its antigen is not identified. TCRdb re-analysed the 5' RACE reads in MiXCR, keeping a single row per CDR3 protein. This sample yields 170,000 or so distinct CDR3 sequences, of which about 6% are seen a single time; nearly 3% belongs to the top ten. The J gene is TRBJ2-7, the V gene TRBV2, with D possibly TRBD1 on 5 matching bases. The receptor's source is a man younger than 30 who received the YFV17D yellow fever vaccine. The specimen was CD4+ T cells sorted from PBMCs, collected on the day of the first yellow fever vaccination. CDR3 residues: CASTSGSRAWKYF. CDR3 coding DNA: TGTGCCAGCACGTCGGGTAGCAGGGCGTGGAAGTACTTC. The full variable domain, with the rest looked up from reference TRBV2 and TRBJ2-7, is EPEVTQTPSHQVTQMGQEVILRCVPISNHLYFYWYRQILGQKVEFLVSFYNNEISEKSEIFDDQFSVERPDGSNFTLKIRSTKLEDSAMYFCASTSGSRAWKYFGPGTRLTVT.